The present TCR beta chain was sequenced within a study of T cell therapy after organ transplantation. Notes on the study in general: Both transferred clonotypes and endogenous ones absent from products apparently reconstituted.

Drug-resistant or recurrent cytomegalovirus affected these solid-organ transplant recipient patients. There are 13 residues in the CDR3. Trimming pared 8 bases from V and 5 bases from J, leaving 14 bases between. The germline gives CDR1 SGHVS, CDR2 FNYEAQ. Points on this clone: Its specificity is not known.

TCRdb's copy holds only in-frame clones and misses some; the assay was immunoSEQ multiplex PCR. This sample carries 40,000 to 60,000 clones, about 95% of them seen once, and the ten largest clones take around 3.1%. The rearrangement uses TRBV7-6 and TRBJ2-3; no clear D. Sample: CD8+ T cells from blood, taken before autologous CMV-specific T cell therapy. The origin of this receptor is a human patient who had received a solid organ transplant and had CMV disease. The CDR3 region is CASVQRSRDTQYF. CDR3 bases: TGTGCCAGCGTCCAACGGAGTAGAGATACGCAGTATTTT.